This entry lists 2 T cell receptor beta chains sequenced from one sample in a study of metastatic and nonmetastatic thyroid tumors. TCRdb re-clonotyped the PCR reads through MiXCR. The data contain roughly 34,000 clones, around a third of them seen just once; the ten biggest clones take up about 16%. Patients had received no treatment of any kind before thyroid surgery. Sequenced sample: tumor tissue. These receptors originate from a female donor with papillary thyroid cancer or a benign thyroid nodule (not recorded which). Some clones in this sample may be carry-over from other donors' samples.

CDR3 coding DNA: TGTGCCAGTAGATCTCCGGGGGATAACACTGAAGCTTTCTTT. Residues: CASRSPGDNTEAFF. The gene calls are TRBV19 and TRBJ1-1, with D maybe TRBD1 (5 bases). The length of the CDR3 is 14 residues. With 6 bases removed from V and 2 bases from J, the gap between germline ends came to 13 bases. Germline V gene lookup returns CDR1 LNHDA and CDR2 SQIVND (reference sequence).

This clone has more than one count but fewer than ten. This sequence joins TRBV6-5 and TRBJ2-3, with D perhaps matching TRBD1 or TRBD2 (5 bases each). V lost 0 bases and J 0 bases, leaving 7 bases between the germline ends. The CDR3 runs 15 residues. From germline, CDR1 is MNHEY and CDR2 SVGAGI. CDR3 coding DNA: TGTGCCAGCAGTTACTCGGGACCGAGCACAGATACGCAGTATTTT. Translated, it gives CASSYSGPSTDTQYF.